Presented here are 17 T cell receptor beta chains from one specimen sequenced in a study of CXCR3-negative and CXCR3-positive naive CD8 T cells (dated by TCRdb to between 2018 and 2021). The listed sequencing device is NextSeq 550. The Human TCR Profiling Kit (MiLaboratory) was used to prepare UMI-labeled 5' RACE TRB cDNA libraries. With the reads reprocessed by TCRdb, a single entry stands for each CDR3 protein sequence and no DNA is reported. The sample's clone listing holds approximately 52,000 distinct CDR3 sequences. In total, the top ten clones hold 15% of the sample. Sequencing was done on a sample of memory CD8+ T cells from blood. This sample's cell subset or site label indicates: conventional CD8+ memory T cells (TMEM), sorted as controls. Receptors originate from a human donor in good health. Some clones in this sample may be carry-over from other donors' samples.

The chain has TRBV5-5 and TRBJ2-5; without DNA, the TCRdb call of TRBD2 cannot be checked. The V gene's germline CDR1 is SGHKS and CDR2 YYEKEE (reference sequence). CDR3 size: 13 residues. CDR3 amino acids: CASSFDLAETQYF. Using reference TRBV5-5 and TRBJ2-5 for the parts outside the CDR3, the full variable domain is DAGVTQSPTHLIKTRGQQVTLRCSPISGHKSVSWYQQVLGQGPQFIFQYYEKEERGRGNFPDRFSARQFPNYSSELNVNALLLGDSALYLCASSFDLAETQYFGPGTRLLVL.

The V and J genes are TRBV6-5 and TRBJ2-1; as DNA is missing, the TRBD2 call by TCRdb cannot be tested. The germline gives CDR1 MNHEY, CDR2 SVGAGI. The CDR3 consists of 13 residues. The CDR3 reads CASGPVVDNEQFF.

The CDR3 loop is CASSRVLTEAFF. The gene calls are TRBV28 and TRBJ1-1. Germline V gives CDR1 MDHEN, CDR2 SYDVKM. This CDR3 has 12 amino acids. The entire variable domain, with the rest obtained from reference TRBV28 and TRBJ1-1, is as follows: DVKVTQSSRYLVKRTGEKVFLECVQDMDHENMFWYRQDPGLGLRLIYFSYDVKMKEKGDIPEGYSVSREKKERFSLILESASTNQTSMYLCASSRVLTEAFFGQGTRLTVV.

The chain carries TRBV5-1 and TRBJ1-1; TCRdb picks TRBD1, but there is no DNA to check that call. The CDR3 spans 14 residues. Per germline, CDR1 SGHRS and CDR2 YFSETQ. CDR3 loop: CASSLYRGPTEAFF.

The genes are TRBV7-2 and TRBJ1-2. This CDR3 region has 11 residues. Germline lookup yields CDR1 SGHTA and CDR2 FQGNSA. CDR3 region: CASSLAMGYTF.

J is TRBJ1-5 and V is TRBV10-1; TCRdb proposes TRBD1, but this gene call is untestable without DNA. The CDR3 has 15 residues. Germline loops: CDR1 WNHNN, CDR2 SYGVQD (reference sequence). CDR3 protein: CASSEDVGPREPQHF.

This chain connects TRBV7-9 to TRBJ2-1. This CDR3 comprises 13 residues. Germline V CDR1 and CDR2: SEHNR, FQNEAQ (reference sequence). CDR3 residues: CASSPTVAAEQFF. Based on the CDR3 plus reference TRBV7-9 and TRBJ2-1, the full variable domain is DTGVSQNPRHKITKRGQNVTFRCDPISEHNRLYWYRQTLGQGPEFLTYFQNEAQLEKSRLLSDRFSAERPKGSFSTLEIQRTEQGDSAMYLCASSPTVAAEQFFGPGTRLTVL.

V is TRBV28 and J is TRBJ2-1; the TCRdb call, TRBD1, lacks DNA for checking. The CDR3 loop spans 14 amino acids. Germline loops: CDR1 MDHEN, CDR2 SYDVKM. The CDR3 loop reads CATSSGAGYNEQFF.

The rearrangement uses TRBV28 and TRBJ2-3; TCRdb names TRBD2, which stays unverified in the absence of DNA. CDR1 and CDR2 from the germline V gene are MDHEN and SYDVKM. The CDR3 spans 16 residues. The CDR3 region is CASSLLGLAGGDTQYF.

The rearrangement joins TRBV29-1 to TRBJ1-2; the TRBD1 assignment by TCRdb is unverifiable without DNA. The V gene's germline CDR1 is SQVTM and CDR2 ANQGSEA. The CDR3 is 14 amino acids. The CDR3 reads CTGAGGEANYGYTF.

The J gene is TRBJ2-2, the V gene TRBV28. Germline CDR1 and CDR2: MDHEN and SYDVKM. The CDR3 runs 13 residues. CDR3 loop: CASSNTHTGELFF. Full variable domain (missing parts from reference TRBV28 and TRBJ2-2): DVKVTQSSRYLVKRTGEKVFLECVQDMDHENMFWYRQDPGLGLRLIYFSYDVKMKEKGDIPEGYSVSREKKERFSLILESASTNQTSMYLCASSNTHTGELFFGEGSRLTVL.

The chain recombines TRBV7-9 with TRBJ1-1. The CDR3 has 12 amino acids. Germline CDR1 and CDR2: SEHNR and FQNEAQ (reference sequence). The CDR3 loop reads CASSYEVSGAFF.

The chain has TRBV12-3 or TRBV12-4 and TRBJ2-1; TCRdb selects TRBD1, and the lack of DNA leaves this call unchecked. This CDR3 contains 15 residues. CDR3 amino acids: CASSLPDRVGGEQFF.

This sequence joins TRBV7-3 and TRBJ1-1. There are 15 residues in the CDR3. Germline V gives CDR1 SGHTA, CDR2 FQGTGA. CDR3: CASSLRNGRGTEAFF.

CDR3 residues: CASSGGHGYTF. The chain combines TRBV7-3 with TRBJ1-2; TCRdb selects TRBD1, and the lack of DNA leaves this call unchecked. Germline values: CDR1 SGHTA, CDR2 FQGTGA. The CDR3 is made up of 11 amino acids. Variable domain in full (rest from reference TRBV7-3 and TRBJ1-2): GAGVSQTPSNKVTEKGKYVELRCDPISGHTALYWYRQSLGQGPEFLIYFQGTGAADDSGLPNDRFFAVRPEGSVSTLKIQRTERGDSAVYLCASSGGHGYTFGSGTRLTVV.

V is TRBV6-2 or TRBV6-3 and J is TRBJ2-4; without DNA, the TCRdb call of TRBD2 cannot be checked. This CDR3 region has 15 residues. Germline V CDR1 and CDR2: MNHEY, SVGEGT. This CDR3 reads CASSYSRALADIQYF.

V is TRBV29-1 and J is TRBJ2-2; TCRdb's D gene call, TRBD1, goes unchecked for lack of DNA. The CDR3 length is 16 residues. Germline-derived CDR1 and CDR2 are SQVTM and ANQGSEA. The CDR3 region is CSVAGSDRLNTGELFF.